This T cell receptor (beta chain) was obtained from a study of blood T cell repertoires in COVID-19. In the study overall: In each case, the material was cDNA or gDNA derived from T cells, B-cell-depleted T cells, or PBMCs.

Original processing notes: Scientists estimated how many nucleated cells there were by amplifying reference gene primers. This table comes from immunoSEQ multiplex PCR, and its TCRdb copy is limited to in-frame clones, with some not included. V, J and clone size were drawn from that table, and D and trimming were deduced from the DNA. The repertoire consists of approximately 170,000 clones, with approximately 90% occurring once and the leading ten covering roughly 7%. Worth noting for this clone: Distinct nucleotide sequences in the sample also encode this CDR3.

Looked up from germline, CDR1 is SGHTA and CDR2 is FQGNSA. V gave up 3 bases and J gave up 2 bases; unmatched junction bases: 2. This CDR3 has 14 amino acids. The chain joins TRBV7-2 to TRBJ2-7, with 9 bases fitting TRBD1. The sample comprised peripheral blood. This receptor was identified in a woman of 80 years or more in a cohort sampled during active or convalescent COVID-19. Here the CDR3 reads CASSLGQGAYEQYF. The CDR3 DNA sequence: TGTGCCAGCAGCTTGGGACAGGGTGCCTACGAGCAGTACTTC. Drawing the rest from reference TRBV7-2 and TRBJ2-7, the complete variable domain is GAGVSQSPSNKVTEKGKDVELRCDPISGHTALYWYRQSLGQGLEFLIYFQGNSAPDKSGLPSDRFSAERTGGSVSTLTIQRTQQEDSAVYLCASSLGQGAYEQYFGPGTRLTVT.